Listed below are T cell receptor beta chains from one sample, sequenced in a study of cytomegalovirus exposure and HLA in healthy donors. The method was immunoSEQ multiplex PCR; TCRdb's version includes in-frame clones alone and lacks a portion of them. The sample consists of some 120,000 clones, approximately 87% of them appearing once. Material for sequencing was PBMCs. The receptors derive from a man aged 18-30 years in good health and CMV-seropositive. The CDR3 runs from the conserved cysteine through the conserved F or W. Each record gives: D gene, J gene, V gene, clone size, CDR3 DNA, CDR3 protein. D genes are given only for firm matches. Clone size is not always given. Where it is, it says once, few, many or a class for expanded clones.

TRBD1 | TRBJ1-1 | TRBV19 | . | TGTGCCAGTAGTCCAGGGGGTGGAAGGACTGAAGCTTTCTTT | CASSPGGGRTEAFF
. | TRBJ2-1 | TRBV5-1 | . | TGCGCCAGCAGCTTGGGAGCGGGACTAGGGGGCCTGGGGGAGCAGTTCTTC | CASSLGAGLGGLGEQFF
. | TRBJ2-3 | TRBV5-4 | . | TGTGCCAGCAGCTTGGGGGTCGGGTGGGGCGGCACAGATACGCAGTATTTT | CASSLGVGWGGTDTQYF
. | TRBJ2-3 | TRBV5-5 | . | TGTGCCAGCAGCCTTCGGACAGCGACTAGCACAGATACGCAGTATTTT | CASSLRTATSTDTQYF
TRBD1 | TRBJ1-1 | TRBV29-1 | . | TGCAGCGTTGTTCGACAGGGGGCGGGAACTGAAGCTTTCTTT | CSVVRQGAGTEAFF
TRBD1 | TRBJ1-2 | TRBV27 | once | TGTGCCAGCAGTTTATCGGGCTATACCAGGGGGGCGCGGGGAAACTATGGCTACACCTTC | CASSLSGYTRGARGNYGYTF
TRBD1 | TRBJ2-1 | TRBV2 | few | TGTGCCAGCAGTGAAAGGACAGGGGGCCTCGATGAGCAGTTCTTC | CASSERTGGLDEQFF
. | TRBJ1-2 | TRBV6-5 | . | TGTGCCAGCAGTTACGCGGGCAGCATCTATGGCTACACCTTC | CASSYAGSIYGYTF
TRBD1 | TRBJ1-5 | TRBV15 | . | TGTGCCATCAGCAGAGGGGGCTGGGATCAGCCCCAGCATTTT | CAISRGGWDQPQHF
. | TRBJ2-2 | TRBV30 | . | TGTGCCTGGAGTTCGGGTACCGGGGAGCTGTTTTTT | CAWSSGTGELFF
TRBD2 | TRBJ2-5 | TRBV7-9 | . | TGTGCCAGCAGCCCACCAACGGGGGGACGAGAGACCCAGTACTTC | CASSPPTGGRETQYF